Listed below are T cell receptor beta chains from one sample, sequenced in a study of shared clonotypes between healthy human individuals. Generated by immunoSEQ multiplex PCR, the TCRdb table keeps only in-frame clones and is missing some. The sample lists about 2.2 million clones, more than 85% occurring once. The sequenced material came from naive CD8+ T cells from PBMCs. Receptors were obtained from a man between 18 and 35 years old in good health. Some clones in this sample may be carry-over from other donors' samples. Each CDR3 is given with its conserved first and last residue. A D gene is named only where the DNA matches it firmly. Size values are once, few and many counts, or a class for expanded clones, and some rows have none.

d_call j_call clone_size v_call cdr3_nt cdr3_aa
NA TRBJ1-1 NA TRBV19 TGTGCCAGTAGTATAAGGAACCAACCTGAAGCTTTCTTT CASSIRNQPEAFF
TRBD1 TRBJ2-7 once TRBV2 TGTGCCAGCAGTGGGGGACAGGGGGCTGAATACGAGCAGTACTTC CASSGGQGAEYEQYF
NA TRBJ2-1 NA TRBV6-6 TGTGCCAGCAGAGGGGGGAGGGTTCCCTCCTACAATGAGCAGTTCTTC CASRGGRVPSYNEQFF
NA TRBJ2-1 NA TRBV29-1 TGCAGCGTTGAAGAGGGCCAGGCTTTGTACTACAATGAGCAGTTCTTC CSVEEGQALYYNEQFF
TRBD1 TRBJ1-1 NA TRBV27 TGTGCCAGCAGTTTTCTCGGGACAGGGTCTGTTGAAGCTTTCTTT CASSFLGTGSVEAFF
NA TRBJ1-2 NA TRBV27 TGTGCCAGCAGTCCCAGGGGCAGGGAGATCTATGGCTACACCTTC CASSPRGREIYGYTF
NA TRBJ2-7 NA TRBV9 TGTGCCAGCAGCGCCTCTGAGAGAAATTTCTACGAGCAGTACTTC CASSASERNFYEQYF
TRBD2 TRBJ2-1 NA TRBV6-5 TGTGCCAGCAGTTACTTAGCGGGGTACAATGAGCAGTTCTTC CASSYLAGYNEQFF
TRBD1 TRBJ1-2 NA TRBV27 TGTGCCAGCAGTTCCCGGGACAGCTATGGCTACACCTTC CASSSRDSYGYTF
NA TRBJ2-7 NA TRBV30 TGTGCCTGGAGTGTAGGGGAGTCCCCCTACGAGCAGTACTTC CAWSVGESPYEQYF
TRBD2 TRBJ2-5 NA TRBV2 TGTGCCAGCAGCTCCGAACTAGCGTTTCGGTACTTC CASSSELAFRYF
TRBD2 TRBJ2-7 NA TRBV4-1 TGCGCCAGCAGCCCACCGTTTCGGGCGCCGGGACTAGCGGAGCAGTACTTC CASSPPFRAPGLAEQYF
TRBD2 TRBJ2-5 NA TRBV9 TGTGCCAGCAGCGGTGCTAGCGGGACCGGAGAGACCCAGTACTTC CASSGASGTGETQYF
TRBD2 TRBJ2-3 NA TRBV9 TGTGCCAGCAGCGGTTCTAGCGGAGCTAGCACAGATACGCAGTATTTT CASSGSSGASTDTQYF
NA TRBJ2-7 NA TRBV9 TGTGCCAGCAGCCTTGGAGGCAGTACCTACGAGCAGTACTTC CASSLGGSTYEQYF
NA TRBJ2-7 NA TRBV11-2 TGTGCCAGCAGCTTAGAGGTTGGGGGGCTTAAGAACGAGCAGTACTTC CASSLEVGGLKNEQYF
NA TRBJ1-1 few TRBV27 TGTGCCAGCAGTTCATACCTCATGAACACTGAAGCTTTCTTT CASSSYLMNTEAFF
TRBD1 TRBJ2-1 NA TRBV15 TGTGCCACCAGCGCGCGCCTCACAGGGGATAGGGACAATGAGCAGTTCTTC CATSARLTGDRDNEQFF
TRBD2 TRBJ2-7 NA TRBV5-5 TGTGCCAGCAGCTTGGACCCGGGAGGCCTCGTCTCCTACGAGCAGTACTTC CASSLDPGGLVSYEQYF
NA TRBJ1-6 NA TRBV27 TGTGCCAGCAGTTTATGGGCAGGGAGTAATTCACCCCTCCACTTT CASSLWAGSNSPLHF
NA TRBJ2-7 NA TRBV27 TGTGCCAGCAGCAGTAACTCCTACGAGCAGTACTTC CASSSNSYEQYF
TRBD1 TRBJ1-4 NA TRBV15 TGTGCCACCAGCAAGGGGACAGGGTATGAAAAACTGTTTTTT CATSKGTGYEKLFF
TRBD1 TRBJ2-7 NA TRBV27 TGTGCCAGTACGACAGGGTCTTACGAGCAGTACTTC CASTTGSYEQYF
NA TRBJ2-7 once TRBV4-1 TGCGCCAGCAGCCCCTCATCGGGTCCTCTGATCTACGAGCAGTACTTC CASSPSSGPLIYEQYF
TRBD2 TRBJ2-7 NA TRBV30 TGTGCCTGGAGTAGCCGACTAGCGCCCATACAATCCTACGAGCAGTACTTC CAWSSRLAPIQSYEQYF
TRBD2 TRBJ2-3 NA TRBV2 TGTGCCAGCAGTGAAGCACTAGCGGGAATCACAGATACGCAGTATTTT CASSEALAGITDTQYF
NA TRBJ2-3 NA TRBV4-2 TGTGCCAGCAGCGAAGAGGAGTTGGGTTACACAGATACGCAGTATTTT CASSEEELGYTDTQYF
NA TRBJ2-3 NA TRBV6-5 TGTGCCAGCAGTTACTCGACAGGCACAGATACGCAGTATTTT CASSYSTGTDTQYF
NA TRBJ2-1 NA TRBV9 TGTGCCAGCAGCGTAGACCCATCGCAGGGCCGCTCCTACAATGAGCAGTTCTTC CASSVDPSQGRSYNEQFF
NA TRBJ1-1 NA TRBV9 TGTGCCAGCAGCCCTACCTCTCCATGGGCTGAAGCTTTCTTT CASSPTSPWAEAFF
NA TRBJ1-2 NA TRBV5-6 TGTGCCAGCAGCTTGGGCTCTGCTAACTATGGCTACACCTTC CASSLGSANYGYTF
NA TRBJ2-1 NA TRBV6-5 TGTGCCAGCAGTTACTCGGGGGCCTACAATGAGCAGTTCTTC CASSYSGAYNEQFF
NA TRBJ1-1 NA TRBV6-5 TGTGCCAGCAGTTTCGCGGGACTCCCGAGGGCTGAAGCTTTCTTT CASSFAGLPRAEAFF
TRBD1 TRBJ2-4 NA TRBV9 TGTGCCAGCAGCGCACAGGGACAGTCCAAAAACATTCAGTACTTC CASSAQGQSKNIQYF
NA TRBJ2-7 NA TRBV28 TGTGCCAGCAGTTCCATCCTCGTCCCCGAGCAGTACTTC CASSSILVPEQYF
TRBD2 TRBJ2-1 NA TRBV15 TGTGCCACGAGCGAGGGACTAGCGGAATACAATGAGCAGTTCTTC CATSEGLAEYNEQFF
NA TRBJ1-2 NA TRBV9 TGTGCCAGCAGCGTAGACTCAAGGGCAGGGCTCGGCTACACCTTC CASSVDSRAGLGYTF
NA TRBJ2-5 NA TRBV11-2 TGTGCCAGCAGCTCGTGGGGAGAGACCCAGTACTTC CASSSWGETQYF
NA TRBJ2-7 NA TRBV30 TGTGCCTGGAGGGATCCGGGTTACTACGAGCAGTACTTC CAWRDPGYYEQYF
TRBD1 TRBJ2-7 NA TRBV5-1 TGCGCCAGCAGCTTAACAGGGGGGAACTACGAGCAGTACTTC CASSLTGGNYEQYF
NA TRBJ1-1 NA TRBV6-1 TGTGCCAGCAGCAGGGGAATCGGTAGGCACACTGAAGCTTTCTTT CASSRGIGRHTEAFF
NA TRBJ1-3 NA TRBV9 TGTGCCAGCAGCGTAGGGGGCCCAGGAAACACCATATATTTT CASSVGGPGNTIYF
TRBD1 TRBJ2-7 NA TRBV7-9 TGTGCCGGGGGGACAGGGCACTACGAGCAGTACTTC CAGGTGHYEQYF
TRBD2 TRBJ2-3 NA TRBV7-9 TGTGCCAGCAGTTCGACTAGCGGGAGAGGGACAGATACGCAGTATTTT CASSSTSGRGTDTQYF
NA TRBJ2-7 NA TRBV29-1 TGCAGCGTTGAAAGGGTGGATAAGCGAAGCTACGAGCAGTACTTC CSVERVDKRSYEQYF
TRBD1 TRBJ1-4 NA TRBV5-1 TGCGCCAGCAGCTCGCAGGGGGCAACTAATGAAAAACTGTTTTTT CASSSQGATNEKLFF
NA TRBJ1-2 NA TRBV5-6 TGTGCCAGCAGCTCGATCCCGGGGTCGAGCTATGGCTACACCTTC CASSSIPGSSYGYTF
TRBD1 TRBJ2-7 NA TRBV5-8 TGTGCCAGCAGCTTTATGGGACAGATCTACGAGCAGTACTTC CASSFMGQIYEQYF
NA TRBJ2-2 NA TRBV5-5 TGTGCCAGCAGCTTGGTCGGCCGCTCGGCGAACACCGGGGAGCTGTTTTTT CASSLVGRSANTGELFF
TRBD1 TRBJ2-7 NA TRBV5-4 TGTGCCAGCAACGACTGGTTACAGGGGCCTCTCGAGCAGTACTTC CASNDWLQGPLEQYF
NA TRBJ2-7 NA TRBV27 TGTGCCAGCAGTTTTAACTTCGGTGACGAGCAGTACTTC CASSFNFGDEQYF
NA TRBJ2-7 once TRBV7-9 TGTGCCAGCAGCGTTCCGACAGGATACGAGCAGTACTTC CASSVPTGYEQYF
NA TRBJ2-7 NA TRBV5-1 TGCGCCAGCAGCTTTAACAACCGGGACGGCCTATTAGGGGAGCAGTACTTC CASSFNNRDGLLGEQYF
NA TRBJ1-2 few TRBV9 TGTGCCAGCAGTGATACGGCTGCTAACTATGGCTACACCTTC CASSDTAANYGYTF
TRBD2 TRBJ2-1 NA TRBV11-2 TGTGCCAGCAGCTTAGACCTAGCGGCCCTCTCCTACAATGAGCAGTTCTTC CASSLDLAALSYNEQFF
TRBD1 TRBJ1-1 NA TRBV5-1 TGCGCCAGCAGCCTAAACAGGGGGATGAACACTGAAGCTTTCTTT CASSLNRGMNTEAFF
TRBD2 TRBJ2-1 NA TRBV7-9 TGTGCCAGCAGCTCTACTAGCGGAGGGAGCTCCTACAATGAGCAGTTCTTC CASSSTSGGSSYNEQFF
NA TRBJ1-4 once TRBV9 TGTGCCAGCAGCCCCAGCGGCGGGGGGAGGGAAAAACTGTTTTTT CASSPSGGGREKLFF
NA TRBJ1-5 NA TRBV13 TGTGCCAGCAGCCCGGGAGGAGATCAGCCCCAGCATTTT CASSPGGDQPQHF